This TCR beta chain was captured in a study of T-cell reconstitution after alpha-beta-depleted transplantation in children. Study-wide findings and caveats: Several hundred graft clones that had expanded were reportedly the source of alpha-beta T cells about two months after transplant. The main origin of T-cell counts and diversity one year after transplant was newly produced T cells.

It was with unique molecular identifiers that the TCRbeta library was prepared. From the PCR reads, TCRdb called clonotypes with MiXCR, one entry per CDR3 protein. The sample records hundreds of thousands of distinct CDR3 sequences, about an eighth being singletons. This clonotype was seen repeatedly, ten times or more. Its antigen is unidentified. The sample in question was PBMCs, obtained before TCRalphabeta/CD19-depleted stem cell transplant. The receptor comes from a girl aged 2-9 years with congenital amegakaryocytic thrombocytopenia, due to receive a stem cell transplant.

The CDR3 sequence: CSASGRGNLDEQFF. Here the CDR3 DNA reads TGCAGTGCTAGTGGGAGGGGAAATCTCGATGAGCAGTTCTTC. The chain recombines TRBV20-1 with TRBJ2-1; 7 bases agree with TRBD2. The CDR3 runs to 14 residues. Germline V gene sequence: CDR1 DFQATT, CDR2 SNEGSKA (reference sequence). V shed 3 bases, J shed 8 bases, and the junction held 10 bases outside the gene matches.